The 5 T cell receptor beta chains listed next were all sequenced from one sample in a study of response to subunit inactivated influenza vaccine. TCRdb re-called the RT-PCR reads through MiXCR, storing one row per CDR3 protein. This repertoire shows about 310,000 distinct CDR3 sequences, over 20% found once; its top ten account for 10%. Sequencing used PBMCs from blood, obtained 21 months after vaccination. The receptors come from a man aged 50 to 75 who received an inactivated influenza vaccine.

This clonotype was seen a single time. The chain uses TRBV6-2 or TRBV6-3 and TRBJ2-2, with D possibly matching TRBD2 (6 bases). The V and J ends lost 9 bases and 1 base respectively, with 12 bases between them. Germline lookup yields CDR1 MNHEY and CDR2 SVGEGT. This CDR3 is 14 amino acids long. The CDR3 sequence is CASTKAGNTGELFF. For the CDR3, the DNA is TGTGCCAGTACTAAAGCGGGGAACACCGGGGAGCTGTTTTTT.

The chain recombines TRBV5-6 with TRBJ2-7; 7 bases fit TRBD1. The V and J ends lost 1 base and 0 bases, in that order; junction bases with no gene match: 1. The CDR3 extends over 14 amino acids. Per germline, CDR1 SGHDT and CDR2 YYEEEE. Here the CDR3 reads CASSLPGGSYEQYF. Here the CDR3 DNA reads TGTGCCAGCAGCTTGCCAGGGGGCTCCTACGAGCAGTACTTC.

This clonotype has only a few counts. CDR3 sequence reads: CASSLQGREKLFF. For the CDR3, the DNA is TGCGCCAGCAGCTTACAGGGACGAGAAAAACTGTTTTTT. V gene TRBV5-1 combines with J gene TRBJ1-4; D is possibly TRBD1 (6 bases). Deletions cut 2 bases from V and 8 bases from J, with 10 bases between. The germline V gene encodes CDR1 SGHRS and CDR2 YFSETQ. The CDR3 loop spans 13 amino acids. Full variable domain (remainder filled in from reference TRBV5-1 and TRBJ1-4): KAGVTQTPRYLIKTRGQQVTLSCSPISGHRSVSWYQQTPGQGLQFLFEYFSETQRNKGNFPGRFSGRQFSNSRSEMNVSTLELGDSALYLCASSLQGREKLFFGSGTQLSVL.

The chain recombines TRBV11-2 with TRBJ1-5; 7 bases map to TRBD1. The CDR3 sequence is 12 residues long. Germline V gene data show CDR1 as SGHAT and CDR2 as FQNNGV. J lost 14 bases, V lost 1 base, and 5 bases had no gene match. CDR3 amino acids: CASSLGTGHKHF. CDR3 DNA sequence: TGTGCCAGCAGCTTAGGGACAGGTCACAAGCATTTT.

CDR3 in amino acids: CSVRSGRASNEQFF. The CDR3 DNA sequence: TGCAGCGTTAGAAGCGGGAGGGCCTCCAATGAGCAGTTCTTC. The chain uses TRBV29-1 and TRBJ2-1, with 10 bases aligning to TRBD2. The J segment lost 6 bases and the V segment lost 5 bases, leaving 7 bases of the junction unmatched. Germline V CDR1 and CDR2: SQVTM, ANQGSEA. The CDR3 length is 14 residues.